What follows are 10 T cell receptor beta chains derived from one specimen sequenced in a study of T cell responses to AZD1222 COVID-19 vaccine. Profiling relied on immunoSEQ multiplex PCR, and the TCRdb table lists in-frame clones only, not all of them. Of roughly 200,000 clones in the sample, around 93% were seen once. This material consisted of peripheral blood, taken 28 days after the second dose of the MenACWY control vaccine. These receptors were taken from an adult who received the MenACWY meningococcal vaccine as a control.

The chain couples TRBV5-6 to TRBJ1-2; D gene unclear. Germline-derived CDR1 and CDR2 are SGHDT and YYEEEE. The CDR3 loop spans 12 amino acids. V lost 0 bases and J 4 bases, leaving 4 bases between the germline ends. CDR3 amino acids: CASSLESYGYTF. The CDR3 bases are TGTGCCAGCAGCTTGGAAAGCTATGGCTACACCTTC.

The chain employs TRBV6-1 and TRBJ1-2, with unresolved D. From germline, CDR1 is MNHNS and CDR2 SASEGT. V lost 3 bases, J lost 8 bases, and 10 bases lay in between. There are 12 residues in the CDR3. For the CDR3, the DNA is TGTGCCAGCAGTGATTATAAAAGCGGCTACACCTTC. It specifies CASSDYKSGYTF.

The rearrangement joins TRBV18 to TRBJ1-6; no clear D. Germline V gene lookup returns CDR1 KGHSH and CDR2 LQKENI. CDR3 length: 14 amino acids. The germline V and J ends were trimmed by 2 bases and 5 bases, with 7 bases remaining between them. Written as DNA, the CDR3 is TGTGCCAGCTCACCAAGGCAGGATAATTCACCCCTCCACTTT. Translating gives CASSPRQDNSPLHF. Looking up the rest from reference TRBV18 and TRBJ1-6 gives the full variable domain: NAGVMQNPRHLVRRRGQEARLRCSPMKGHSHVYWYRQLPEEGLKFMVYLQKENIIDESGMPKERFSAEFPKEGPSILRIQQVVRGDSAAYFCASSPRQDNSPLHFGNGTRLTVT.

J is TRBJ1-3 and V is TRBV3-1 (or the pseudogene TRBV3-2), with TRBD1 matching over 7 bases. After removal of 2 bases from V and 4 bases from J, the junction contained 2 bases not matched to a gene. The V gene's germline CDR1 is LGHDT and CDR2 YNNKEL (reference sequence). CDR3 length: 14 residues. CDR3 nucleotide sequence: TGTGCCAGCAGCCAATTGGGACAGGGAAACACCATATATTTT. Amino acid sequence: CASSQLGQGNTIYF.

This rearrangement joins TRBV7-3 to TRBJ2-1, with a tentative D call TRBD2 (6 bases). The germline CDR1 and CDR2 sequences are SGHTA and FQGTGA. The V gene lost 4 bases and the J gene lost 6 bases, with 10 bases spanning the gap. The CDR3 totals 13 residues. Here the CDR3 DNA reads TGTGCCAGCAGCTCCTATAGCGGCAATGAGCAGTTCTTC. This gives the protein CASSSYSGNEQFF.

The chain combines TRBV6-5 with TRBJ1-1, with TRBD1 matching over 8 bases. CDR1 is MNHEY, CDR2 SVGAGI, per germline. This CDR3 spans 15 amino acids. J gave up 3 bases and V 0 bases, and 3 bases lay outside the gene matches. The chain's CDR3 is CASSYSNRGDTEAFF. The CDR3 region has the DNA TGTGCCAGCAGTTACTCGAACAGGGGGGACACTGAAGCTTTCTTT.

This chain connects TRBV10-1 to TRBJ1-4; D call uncertain. Germline V lookup: CDR1 WNHNN, CDR2 SYGVQD (reference sequence). V was cut by 3 bases and J by 8 bases, with 4 bases left in between. This CDR3 is 11 amino acids long. CDR3 loop: CASSDREKLFF. CDR3 bases: TGCGCCAGCAGTGACAGAGAAAAACTGTTTTTT.

This chain uses TRBV5-3 with TRBJ2-7; no definite D call. TRBV5-3 is an ORF, with its function uncertain. This CDR3 region has 16 residues. Trimming cost V 4 bases and J 9 bases, with 26 bases left between them. The CDR3 bases are TGTGCCAGAAGCCCCCTGTCCGGTGCAGTTCTACGCGGGCAGTACTTC. This translates into CARSPLSGAVLRGQYF.

This rearrangement joins TRBV18 to TRBJ1-1, with 7 bases fitting TRBD1. This CDR3 comprises 15 residues. Losses at the gene ends were 7 bases for V and 0 bases for J; bases not matched to a gene: 8. Per the germline V gene, CDR1 is KGHSH and CDR2 is LQKENI. This CDR3 reads CASLGDRVMNTEAFF. As DNA, the CDR3 is TGTGCCAGCTTAGGAGACAGGGTGATGAACACTGAAGCTTTCTTT.

The gene calls are TRBV9 and TRBJ1-2; TRBD1 aligns across 7 bases. Trimming cost V 4 bases and J 3 bases; bases outside gene matches: 6. Germline CDR1 and CDR2: SGDLS and YYNGEE. CDR3 length equals 14 residues. The CDR3 here is CASSPEGTDYGYTF. In DNA form, the CDR3 reads TGTGCCAGCAGCCCTGAAGGGACAGACTATGGCTACACCTTC.